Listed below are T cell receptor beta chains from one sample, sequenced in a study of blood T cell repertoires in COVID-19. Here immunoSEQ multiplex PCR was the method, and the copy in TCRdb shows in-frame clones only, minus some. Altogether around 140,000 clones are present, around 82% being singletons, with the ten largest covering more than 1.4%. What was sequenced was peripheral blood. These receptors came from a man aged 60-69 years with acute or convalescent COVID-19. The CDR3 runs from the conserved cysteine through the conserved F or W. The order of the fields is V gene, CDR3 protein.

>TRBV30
CAWSRQGSNYGYTF
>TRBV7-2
CASSWGGVSEQYF
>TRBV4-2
CASSQGTSGGALAGANVLTF
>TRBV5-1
CASSAGLAGPYNEQFF
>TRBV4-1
CASSQDRELTRSTDTQYF
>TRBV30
CAWRGTGGYGYTF
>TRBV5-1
CASSPGHTQETQYF
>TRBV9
CASSAAGTATNEKLFF
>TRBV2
CASSSDRDIQPQHF
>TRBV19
CASSIDVDRAEKLFF
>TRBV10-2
CASRTGAGNTEAFF
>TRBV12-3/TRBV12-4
CASSPQWDREQFF
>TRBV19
CASSPRQGARTEAFF
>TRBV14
CASSQGGRGIQETQYF
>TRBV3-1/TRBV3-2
CASSPLGEGETYGYTF
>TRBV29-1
CSTRTGRVDHEAFF
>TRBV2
CASNKEGLSNQPQHF
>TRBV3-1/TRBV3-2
CASSQGPPAPYNEQFF
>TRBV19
CASSRTEGRNYEQYF
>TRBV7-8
CASSLQTSGSGADTQYF
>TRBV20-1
CSASLGASQETQYF
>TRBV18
CASYGLSTDTQYF
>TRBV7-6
CASSPAGTGGYEQYF
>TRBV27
CASSPRGGGTGELFF
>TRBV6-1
CASSETPGNQPQHF
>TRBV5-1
CASSLGAGVNTEAFF
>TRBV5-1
CASSTEPGVPQTDTQYF
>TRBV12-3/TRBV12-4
CASRGRGSNGYTF
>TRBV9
CASSVGGFSNSYEQYF
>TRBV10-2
CATEKTPGTGHTGELFF
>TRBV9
CASSSARLAGIETQYF